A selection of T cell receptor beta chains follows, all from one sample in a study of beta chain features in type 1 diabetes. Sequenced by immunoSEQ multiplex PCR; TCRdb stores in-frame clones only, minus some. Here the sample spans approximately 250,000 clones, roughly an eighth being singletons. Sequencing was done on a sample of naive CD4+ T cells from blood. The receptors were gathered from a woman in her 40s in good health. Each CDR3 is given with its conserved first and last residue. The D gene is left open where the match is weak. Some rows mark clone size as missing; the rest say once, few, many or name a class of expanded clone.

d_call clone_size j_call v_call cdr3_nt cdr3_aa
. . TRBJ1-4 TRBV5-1 TGCGCCAGCAGCTTGGGATGGTCGGGGGAAAAACTGTTTTTT CASSLGWSGEKLFF
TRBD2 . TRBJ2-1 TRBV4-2 TGTGCCAGCAGCCAAGGACGAGCGGGGGGAGTTTACAATGAGCAGTTCTTC CASSQGRAGGVYNEQFF
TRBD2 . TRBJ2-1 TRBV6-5 TGTGCCAGCAGTTACGAAGCGGGGACGCTCATCAATGAGCAGTTCTTC CASSYEAGTLINEQFF
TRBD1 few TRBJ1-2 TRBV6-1 TGTGCCAGCAGTGGGATTCCGGGACAGGGGCCCTATGGCTACACCTTC CASSGIPGQGPYGYTF
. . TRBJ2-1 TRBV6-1 TGTGCCAGCAGTGAATCTCCTTCGAGGAGGAATGAGCAGTTCTTC CASSESPSRRNEQFF
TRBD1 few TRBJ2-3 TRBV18 TGTGCCAGCTCGAAGGACAGGGCCACAGATACGCAGTATTTT CASSKDRATDTQYF
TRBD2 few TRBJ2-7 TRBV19 TGTGCCACCACCCGGGGAGGGAGTGCCGAGCAGTACTTC CATTRGGSAEQYF
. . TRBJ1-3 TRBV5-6 TGTGCCAGCAGCTTTAGGTCTAGCTCTGGAAACACCATATATTTT CASSFRSSSGNTIYF
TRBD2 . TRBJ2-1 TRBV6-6 TGTGCCAGCAGTCCCGGGGCGGGGGGGCTCCGGAATGAGCAGTTCTTC CASSPGAGGLRNEQFF
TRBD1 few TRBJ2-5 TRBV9 TGTGCCAGCAGCGTACAACCGGGACAGGGTATCGGGACCCAGTACTTC CASSVQPGQGIGTQYF
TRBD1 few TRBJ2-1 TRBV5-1 TGCGCCAGCAGCTTGGCGGGACAGGGTTTGGATGAGCAGTTCTTC CASSLAGQGLDEQFF
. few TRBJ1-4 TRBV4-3 TGCGCCAGCAGCCTCGTAGACAGAAATGAAAAACTGTTTTTT CASSLVDRNEKLFF
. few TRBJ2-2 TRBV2 TGTGCCAGCAGTGAACCGCGGGCGGGGACCGGGGAGCTGTTTTTT CASSEPRAGTGELFF
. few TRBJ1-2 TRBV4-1 TGCGCCAGCAGCCAAGGGCAGACAGGAGCTAACTATGGCTACACCTTC CASSQGQTGANYGYTF
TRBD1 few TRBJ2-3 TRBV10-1 TGCGCCAGCAGCCCCAGGGACAGGGGTAAAGATACGCAGTATTTT CASSPRDRGKDTQYF
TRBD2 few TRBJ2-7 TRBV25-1 TGTGCCAGCCACGGGGGGGGATCGAACGAGCAGTACTTC CASHGGGSNEQYF
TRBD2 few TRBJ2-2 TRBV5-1 TGCGCCAGCAGCTCCGGACTAGCGGGGGGGCAGGCGACCGGGGAGCTGTTTTTT CASSSGLAGGQATGELFF
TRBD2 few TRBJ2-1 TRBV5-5 TGTGCCAGCAGCCCGCCGTGGTCTAGCGGGGGGCCCGGGGGTGAGCAGTTCTTC CASSPPWSSGGPGGEQFF
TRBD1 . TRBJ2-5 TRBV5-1 TGCGCCAGCAGCTTGGGGACAGGAGAGACCCAGTACTTC CASSLGTGETQYF
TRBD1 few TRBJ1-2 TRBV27 TGTGCCAGCAGTTTATTGGTTGGGACAGGGACGGGGGGCTACACCTTC CASSLLVGTGTGGYTF
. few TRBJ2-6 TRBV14 TGTGCCAGCAGCCAAGGTCGGGGAATGATTATCTCTGGGGCCAACGTCCTGACTTTC CASSQGRGMIISGANVLTF
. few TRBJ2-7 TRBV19 TGTGCCGGTGGGTTGGCGGACTACGAGCAGTACTTC CAGGLADYEQYF
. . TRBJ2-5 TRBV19 TGTGCCAGTAGTCAGCAAGAGACCCAGTACTTC CASSQQETQYF
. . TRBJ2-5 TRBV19 TGTGCCAGTAGTATAGGGCTGTCAGAGACCCAGTACTTC CASSIGLSETQYF
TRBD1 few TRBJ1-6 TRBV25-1 TGTGCCAGCAGAGGGACAGGGAGGAATTCACCCCTCCACTTT CASRGTGRNSPLHF
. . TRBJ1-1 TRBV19 TGTGCCAGTAGTATTTACTCGGGTAACACTGAAGCTTTCTTT CASSIYSGNTEAFF
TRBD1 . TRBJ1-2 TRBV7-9 TGTGCCAGCAGCTTTGCAGGGGGATCCGGGGGTGGCTACACCTTC CASSFAGGSGGGYTF
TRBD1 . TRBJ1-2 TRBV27 TGTGCCAGCAGTTCCTGGGGACAGACTAACTATGGCTACACCTTC CASSSWGQTNYGYTF
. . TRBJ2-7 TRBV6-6 TGTGCCAGCAGTTACAGGAGGGGCAAGGGTGACGAGCAGTACTTC CASSYRRGKGDEQYF
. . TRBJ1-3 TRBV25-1 TGTGCCAGCAGTGAATTCCAAGGGCAGGGGGGAAACACCATATATTTT CASSEFQGQGGNTIYF
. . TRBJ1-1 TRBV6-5 TGTGCCAGCAGTTACGCGGGACGGCTCACTGAAGCTTTCTTT CASSYAGRLTEAFF
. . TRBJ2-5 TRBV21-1 TGTGCCAGCAGCAAATTTAGTATCACAGGGCTGGAGACCCAGTACTTC CASSKFSITGLETQYF
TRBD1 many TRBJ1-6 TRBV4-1 TGCGCCAGCACCGGACAGGTGCCGCCCCTCCACTTT CASTGQVPPLHF
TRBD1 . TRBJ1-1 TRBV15 TGTGCCACCAGGAAACCCGGGACAGGGAACACTGAAGCTTTCTTT CATRKPGTGNTEAFF
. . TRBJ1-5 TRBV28 TGTGCCAGCAGTTCCCTCAATCAGCCCCAGCATTTT CASSSLNQPQHF
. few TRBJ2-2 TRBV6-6 TGTGCCAGCAGTGAGGCCAGCGGGGAGCTGTTTTTT CASSEASGELFF
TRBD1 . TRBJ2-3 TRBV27 TGTGCCAGCAGTTTCCCGGGACAGGGGAAAGATACGCAGTATTTT CASSFPGQGKDTQYF
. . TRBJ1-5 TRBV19 TGTGCCAGTACCAAAGGTGGGGCAGCTAATCAGCCCCAGCATTTT CASTKGGAANQPQHF
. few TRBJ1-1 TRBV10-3 TGTGCCATCCGGTCGAACACTGAAGCTTTCTTT CAIRSNTEAFF
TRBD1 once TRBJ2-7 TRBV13 TGTGCCAGCAGCTTCCGTGGGACAGGGATCTACGAGCAGTACTTC CASSFRGTGIYEQYF
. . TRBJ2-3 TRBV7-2 TGTGCCAGCAGCCCCGTTCCAGATACGCAGTATTTT CASSPVPDTQYF
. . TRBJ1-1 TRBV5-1 TGCGCCAGCAGCCCCCCAGTTATGAACACTGAAGCTTTCTTT CASSPPVMNTEAFF
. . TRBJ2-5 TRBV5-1 TGCGCCAGCAGCCCCAGACTAGTCGTCCAGGGTAAAGAGACCCAGTACTTC CASSPRLVVQGKETQYF
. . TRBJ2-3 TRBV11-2 TGTGCCAGCAGCTTCCTAAGCACAGATACGCAGTATTTT CASSFLSTDTQYF
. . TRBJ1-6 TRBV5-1 TGCGCCAGCAGCCTCACGAGCTCCTATAATTCACCCCTCCACTTT CASSLTSSYNSPLHF
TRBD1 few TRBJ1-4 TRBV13 TGTGCCAGCAGCTTACAGGGGGTAGCGACTAATGAAAAACTGTTTTTT CASSLQGVATNEKLFF
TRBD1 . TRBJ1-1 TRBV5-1 TGCGCCAGCAGCGAGGACAGGGGAAACACTGAAGCTTTCTTT CASSEDRGNTEAFF
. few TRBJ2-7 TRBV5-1 TGCGCCAGCTCTCTTGGGGGGACGCGAAGCTACGAGCAGTACTTC CASSLGGTRSYEQYF
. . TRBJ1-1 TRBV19 TGTGCCAGTAGTATGGAAGGGGTGAACACTGAAGCTTTCTTT CASSMEGVNTEAFF
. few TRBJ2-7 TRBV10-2 TGCGCCAGCATCGGGCAGGGGACCTACGAGCAGTACTTC CASIGQGTYEQYF
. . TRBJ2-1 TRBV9 TGTGCCAGCAGCGTAGTCTGGGCCGATGAGCAGTTCTTC CASSVVWADEQFF
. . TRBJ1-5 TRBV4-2 TGTGCCAGCAGCGTCCGAAGCTCATCAGGGGATAGCAATCAGCCCCAGCATTTT CASSVRSSSGDSNQPQHF
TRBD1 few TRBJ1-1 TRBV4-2 TGTGCCAGCAGCCACCGGGACAGGGAAGAAGCTTTCTTT CASSHRDREEAFF
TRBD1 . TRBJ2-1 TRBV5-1 TGCGCCAGCAGCTTGGGGGGCGGCAGGGGGCTCAATGAGCAGTTCTTC CASSLGGGRGLNEQFF